This entry lists 18 T cell receptor beta chains sequenced from one sample in a study of CD8 T cells in Susac syndrome (dated by TCRdb to 2018 to 2020). The library relied on the immunoSEQ multiplex PCR assay. RNA was extracted using the RNeasy kit, and roughly 0.5 to 1 ug of the RNA was reverse transcribed with random hexamers. TCRdb reprocessing: public reads trimmed at Q25 with fastp, clones called with MiXCR, in-frame beta chains kept. Rows with one shared CDR3 protein collapse into an entry with the most common genes and DNA. The sample has roughly 400,000 distinct CDR3 sequences on record, roughly 85% of them singletons. Roughly 0.1% of the sample comes from the top ten. The sequenced material came from CD8+ T cells from PBMCs. These receptors were taken from a human donor with multiple sclerosis.

J is TRBJ2-5 and V is TRBV27; TRBD2 aligns across 15 bases. Germline CDR1 and CDR2: MNHEY and SMNVEV (reference sequence). V lost 4 bases, J lost 5 bases, and 5 bases stayed unmatched. There are 16 residues in the CDR3. CDR3 sequence reads: CASSWTSGRDRETQYF. The CDR3 DNA reads TGTGCCAGCAGTTGGACTAGCGGGAGGGATCGGGAGACCCAGTACTTC.

The chain joins TRBV14 to TRBJ2-1; 8 nucleotides line up with TRBD1. The CDR3 extends over 16 amino acids. The V gene end was trimmed by 3 bases and the J gene end by 3 bases; junction bases not matched to a gene: 7. Germline assignment: CDR1 SGHDN and CDR2 FVKESK. CDR3 bases: TGTGCCAGCAGCCACCTCCCGGACAGGGTCTACAATGAGCAGTTCTTC. Translated, it gives CASSHLPDRVYNEQFF.

This chain uses TRBV6-5 with TRBJ1-2; the D is unclear. The CDR3 totals 12 residues. Trimming took off 0 bases at V and 6 bases at J, with 5 bases between the two ends. CDR1 and CDR2 (germline): MNHEY, SVGAGI. CDR3 DNA: TGTGCCAGCAGTTACTCTGACCATGGCTACACCTTC. This codes for CASSYSDHGYTF.

The gene calls are TRBV20-1 and TRBJ2-7; 10 nucleotides line up with TRBD1. The CDR3 runs to 16 residues. J gave up 3 bases and V 0 bases, and 8 bases lay outside the gene matches. Germline CDR1 DFQATT, CDR2 SNEGSKA (reference sequence). The CDR3 region has the DNA TGCAGTGCTAGAGATAGGGACAGGGGAACAATCTACGAGCAGTACTTC. Translating it yields CSARDRDRGTIYEQYF.

The chain employs TRBV4-2 and TRBJ2-1, with D possibly being TRBD2 (6 bases). Germline V gives CDR1 LGHNA, CDR2 YNFKEQ. The V end was cut by 4 bases, the J end by 5 bases, with 18 bases between. The CDR3 consists of 16 residues. The CDR3 DNA reads as TGTGCCAGCAGCCGGATAGGGGACTTTCTTAACAATGAGCAGTTCTTC. Its protein product is CASSRIGDFLNNEQFF.

Comments on this clonotype: The conserved phenylalanine or tryptophan is not found at the CDR3 terminus, so this likely reflects a read error. The chain combines TRBV27 with TRBJ2-7; D remains unclear. Germline V gene lookup returns CDR1 MNHEY and CDR2 SMNVEV (reference sequence). Deletions cut 6 bases from V and 4 bases from J, with 16 bases between. The CDR3 length is 14 residues. CDR3 loop: CASSRRAVPYEQYL. CDR3 bases: TGTGCCAGCAGCCGTAGGGCGGTTCCGTACGAGCAGTACCTC.

V usage is TRBV4-1 and J usage is TRBJ2-7, with D uncertain. Germline V CDR1 and CDR2: MGHRA, YSYEKL. CDR3 length: 13 residues. Deletions cut 5 bases from V and 3 bases from J, with 11 bases between. CDR3 in amino acids: CASSVATFYEQYF. The CDR3 nucleotides are TGCGCCAGCAGCGTGGCCACCTTCTACGAGCAGTACTTC.

In DNA, the CDR3 is TGTGCCAGCTCGAACGCAGGGGTTTACACTGAAGCTTTCTTT. This sequence encodes CASSNAGVYTEAFF. The chain joins TRBV18 to TRBJ1-1; a weak D match, TRBD1 (6 bases). From germline, CDR1 is KGHSH and CDR2 LQKENI. The CDR3 has 14 amino acids. V lost 6 bases and J 3 bases, leaving 14 bases between the germline ends.

The chain couples TRBV9 to TRBJ2-5; D is ambiguous. This CDR3 spans 15 amino acids. Germline V gives CDR1 SGDLS, CDR2 YYNGEE. V was clipped by 2 bases and J by 5 bases, with 16 bases between them. CDR3 amino acids: CASSVDAVPLETQYF. The CDR3 nucleotides are TGTGCCAGCAGCGTTGACGCCGTACCCTTGGAGACCCAGTACTTC.

The genes are TRBV19 and TRBJ1-5; D is uncertain. The CDR3 runs 15 residues. Germline CDR1 and CDR2: LNHDA and SQIVND (reference sequence). Trimming removed 1 base from V and 5 bases from J, with 12 bases in between. CDR3 loop: CASSIAASADQPQHF. The CDR3 DNA sequence: TGTGCCAGTAGTATAGCGGCCAGCGCGGATCAGCCCCAGCATTTT. Drawing the rest from reference TRBV19 and TRBJ1-5, the complete variable domain is DGGITQSPKYLFRKEGQNVTLSCEQNLNHDAMYWYRQDPGQGLRLIYYSQIVNDFQKGDIAEGYSVSREKKESFPLTVTSAQKNPTAFYLCASSIAASADQPQHFGDGTRLSIL.

V usage is TRBV29-1 and J usage is TRBJ2-1, with 14 bases lining up with TRBD2. The ends lost 3 bases at V and 0 bases at J; junction bases unmatched: 10. Germline V gives CDR1 SQVTM, CDR2 ANQGSEA. The CDR3 length is 19 residues. CDR3 sequence: CSVEKGTSGSASSYNEQFF. The CDR3 coding sequence is TGCAGCGTTGAGAAAGGGACTAGCGGGAGCGCTAGCTCCTACAATGAGCAGTTCTTC.

The chain carries TRBV11-2 and TRBJ1-1; unclear D gene. CDR3 length: 12 amino acids. Germline assignment: CDR1 SGHAT and CDR2 FQNNGV. The germline V and J ends were trimmed by 7 bases and 5 bases, with 11 bases remaining between them. Written as DNA, the CDR3 is TGTGCCAGCACTAGGGTGGGGACTGAAGCTTTCTTT. This encodes CASTRVGTEAFF. The full variable domain, with the rest looked up from reference TRBV11-2 and TRBJ1-1, is EAGVAQSPRYKIIEKRQSVAFWCNPISGHATLYWYQQILGQGPKLLIQFQNNGVVDDSQLPKDRFSAERLKGVDSTLKIQPAKLEDSAVYLCASTRVGTEAFFGQGTRLTVV.

This clonotype has more than one count but fewer than ten. This chain uses TRBV5-8 with TRBJ1-4; D unclear. Trimming left V 2 bases short and J 8 bases short, with 4 bases between. The CDR3 covers 11 residues. Germline V gives CDR1 SGHTS, CDR2 YDEGEE. The DNA of the CDR3 is TGTGCCAGCAGCTTAGCCGAAAAACTGTTTTTT. As protein: CASSLAEKLFF.

This chain connects TRBV28 to TRBJ2-1; 10 nucleotides match TRBD2. The CDR3 runs 16 residues. The trim removed 4 bases at V and 8 bases at J, leaving 11 bases unmatched. The germline V gene encodes CDR1 MDHEN and CDR2 SYDVKM. The CDR3 nucleotides are TGTGCCAGCAGTTCCCTACTAGCGGGAAGGCACGATGAGCAGTTCTTC. Amino acid sequence: CASSSLLAGRHDEQFF.

This clonotype has only one observation. V usage is TRBV27 and J usage is TRBJ2-2; 10 positions match TRBD1. CDR1 is MNHEY, CDR2 SMNVEV, per germline (reference sequence). Trimming at V came to 6 bases and at J to 9 bases, leaving 10 bases not matched to a gene. The CDR3 length is 15 residues. The CDR3 DNA follows: TGTGCCAGCAGCCCCGGACAGGGGGGTAATTGGGAGCTGTTTTTT. It yields the protein CASSPGQGGNWELFF.

The chain joins TRBV27 to TRBJ1-5; D not resolved. Germline V gene sequence: CDR1 MNHEY, CDR2 SMNVEV (reference sequence). The CDR3 is made up of 16 amino acids. V lost 5 bases, J lost 1 base, and 15 bases lay in between. The CDR3 protein is CASSLRWDWSNQPQHF. DNA of the CDR3: TGTGCCAGCAGTCTGCGTTGGGATTGGAGCAATCAGCCCCAGCATTTT.

The J gene is TRBJ2-3, the V gene TRBV7-6, with 11 bases identical to TRBD2. The J segment lost 4 bases and the V segment lost 3 bases, leaving 3 bases of the junction unmatched. CDR3 size: 15 residues. The germline CDR1 and CDR2 sequences are SGHVS and FNYEAQ. CDR3 bases: TGTGCCAGCAGCTTCCTAGCGGGGGGAGCAGATACGCAGTATTTT. Translated, it gives CASSFLAGGADTQYF. The whole variable domain, filled in from reference TRBV7-6 and TRBJ2-3, reads GAGVSQSPRYKVTKRGQDVALRCDPISGHVSLYWYRQALGQGPEFLTYFNYEAQQDKSGLPNDRFSAERPEGSISTLTIQRTEQRDSAMYRCASSFLAGGADTQYFGPGTRLTVL.

The table lists this clonotype with a few counts. The genes are TRBV2 and TRBJ2-2; D not certain. This CDR3 region has 13 residues. Germline values: CDR1 SNHLY, CDR2 FYNNEI. The V gene lost 5 bases and the J gene lost 4 bases, with 8 bases spanning the gap. The chain's CDR3 is CASSPPSTGELFF. CDR3 nucleotides: TGTGCCAGCAGTCCCCCCTCCACCGGGGAGCTGTTTTTT.